The clone carrying this T cell receptor (beta chain) has just a few counts. Its antigen is not identified. These data are taken from a study of beta chain features in type 1 diabetes. Study results and limitations: Shorter TCRB CDR3s, moderately but significantly so, were found in Type 1 diabetes patients in all four CD4+ subsets.

Expressed TCRB transcripts got sequenced, as all isolated RNA was reverse transcribed. Sequenced by immunoSEQ multiplex PCR; TCRdb stores in-frame clones only, minus some. Of hundreds of thousands of clones in the sample, more than 13% were seen once. The V end lost 8 bases, the J end lost 0 bases, and 8 bases lay between the germline ends. This CDR3 region has 13 residues. Germline CDR1 is MNHEY and CDR2 is SVGAGI. This receptor was taken from a man aged 18 to 35 with type 1 diabetes. The J gene is TRBJ2-1, the V gene TRBV6-5, with unresolved D. The sample was naive CD4+ T cells from blood. CDR3 in DNA: TGTGCCAGCGGCACTCTCTCCTACAATGAGCAGTTCTTC. Its translation: CASGTLSYNEQFF.